These 19 T cell receptor beta chains were all obtained from the same sample, sequenced in a study of PD-1 blockade in mismatch repair-deficient tumors. TCRdb's copy holds only in-frame clones and misses some; the assay was immunoSEQ multiplex PCR. Of 15,000 or so clones listed, approximately 81% are singletons. The specimen comprised PBMCs, sampled before pembrolizumab treatment. The receptors were gathered from an adult with mismatch repair-deficient cancer.

This chain links TRBV30 with TRBJ1-2; TRBD1 matches at 9 bases. Unmatched junction bases numbered 3, after V lost 3 bases and J lost 4 bases. Per the germline V gene, CDR1 is GTSNPN and CDR2 is SVGIG (reference sequence). CDR3 length: 13 residues. The CDR3 nucleotides are TGTGCCTGGAGGGCGACAGGGGGCTATGGCTACACCTTC. It encodes CAWRATGGYGYTF.

The chain combines TRBV7-2 with TRBJ2-3, with D perhaps TRBD1 (7 bases). The CDR3 totals 12 residues. Germline V gives CDR1 SGHTA, CDR2 FQGNSA. V lost 3 bases, J lost 9 bases, and 10 bases lay in between. In DNA, the CDR3 is TGTGCCAGCAGCTTGGAGGGACAGACGCAGTATTTT. Translated, it gives CASSLEGQTQYF. Variable domain in full (rest from reference TRBV7-2 and TRBJ2-3): GAGVSQSPSNKVTEKGKDVELRCDPISGHTALYWYRQSLGQGLEFLIYFQGNSAPDKSGLPSDRFSAERTGGSVSTLTIQRTQQEDSAVYLCASSLEGQTQYFGPGTRLTVL.

The V call is TRBV30, the J call TRBJ2-1; possible D gene TRBD2, 5 bases. The V end lost 3 bases, the J end lost 8 bases, and 17 bases lay between the germline ends. Germline V gives CDR1 GTSNPN, CDR2 SVGIG (reference sequence). The CDR3 totals 14 residues. This chain's CDR3 is CAWSIYGIGDEQFF. The CDR3 region has the DNA TGTGCCTGGAGCATATACGGGATAGGAGATGAGCAGTTCTTC.

The genes are TRBV12-2 and TRBJ2-5; the tabulated D call, TRBD1, remains unverified against the DNA. TRBV12-2 is a pseudogene segment. CDR3 length equals 17 residues. CDR3 sequence: CASRLPPPGQGKETQYF. The CDR3 DNA is TGTGCAAGTCGCCTCCCCCCCCCGGGACAGGGGAAAGAGACCCAGTACTTC.

The rearrangement links TRBV7-3 to TRBJ1-1; TRBD1 agrees at 7 bases. The germline gives CDR1 SGHTA, CDR2 FQGTGA. This CDR3 is 13 amino acids long. Trimming at V came to 4 bases and at J to 11 bases, leaving 10 bases not matched to a gene. CDR3 protein: CASSSQSGGLAFF. The CDR3 nucleotides are TGTGCCAGCAGCTCTCAGTCAGGGGGATTGGCTTTCTTT.

This chain links TRBV2 with TRBJ2-7; 7 positions agree with TRBD1. CDR1 is SNHLY, CDR2 FYNNEI, per germline. V lost 6 bases and J lost 3; bases outside the gene matches: 5. This CDR3 has 13 amino acids. The CDR3 nucleotides are TGTGCCAGCAGCCGACAGGGCTTCTACGAGCAGTACTTC. Its protein product is CASSRQGFYEQYF. Combining the CDR3 with reference TRBV2 and TRBJ2-7 gives the whole variable domain EPEVTQTPSHQVTQMGQEVILRCVPISNHLYFYWYRQILGQKVEFLVSFYNNEISEKSEIFDDQFSVERPDGSNFTLKIRSTKLEDSAMYFCASSRQGFYEQYFGPGTRLTVT.

This rearrangement joins TRBV19 to TRBJ2-3; 7 bases fit TRBD2. Per germline, CDR1 LNHDA and CDR2 SQIVND (reference sequence). CDR3 length: 15 amino acids. V lost 3 bases to trimming and J lost 1 base; unmatched junction nucleotides: 4. This chain's CDR3 is CASSMGEGGTDTQYF. CDR3 DNA: TGTGCCAGTAGTATGGGGGAGGGAGGCACAGATACGCAGTATTTT.

V and J are TRBV11-3 and TRBJ2-7; TRBD2 matches at 9 bases. Germline assignment: CDR1 SGHNT and CDR2 YENEEA. V dropped 3 bases and J dropped 6; count of bases not matched to a gene: 6. The CDR3 totals 14 residues. DNA for the CDR3: TGTGCCAGCAGCTTGGGGACTAGCTTCCGCGAGCAGTACTTC. Its translation: CASSLGTSFREQYF.

V and J are TRBV27 and TRBJ2-7, with 7 bases aligning to TRBD1. This CDR3 region has 16 residues. Germline lookup yields CDR1 MNHEY and CDR2 SMNVEV (reference sequence). J was trimmed by 0 bases and V by 8 bases; bases with no gene match: 13. CDR3 sequence reads: CASRRATGLSSYEQYF. CDR3 bases: TGTGCCAGCCGTAGAGCGACAGGGTTGAGCTCCTACGAGCAGTACTTC.

CDR3 residues: CSAETGDKATGELFF. CDR3 coding DNA: TGCAGCGCCGAAACAGGGGACAAGGCCACCGGGGAGCTGTTTTTT. The chain joins TRBV29-1 to TRBJ2-2; 7 bases are shared with TRBD1. The germline V gene encodes CDR1 SQVTM and CDR2 ANQGSEA. This CDR3 spans 15 amino acids. The V gene end was trimmed by 7 bases and the J gene end by 4 bases; junction bases not matched to a gene: 12.

Comment on this clone: Germline and junction disagree at one end, which may indicate a read error. The gene calls are TRBV14 and TRBJ2-7, with 14 bases fitting TRBD2. This CDR3 region has 14 residues. Germline CDR1 is SGHDN and CDR2 is FVKESK. The CDR3 loop reads CASSLSGTSGSKSF. In nucleotides, the CDR3 is TGTGCCAGCAGCCTATCCGGGACTAGCGGGAGTAAGAGCTTC. Together with reference TRBV14 and TRBJ2-7, the CDR3 gives the full variable domain: EAGVTQFPSHSVIEKGQTVTLRCDPISGHDNLYWYRRVMGKEIKFLLHFVKESKQDESGMPNNRFLAERTGGTYSTLKVQPAELEDSGVYFCASSLSGTSGSKSFGPGTRLTVT.

The V gene is TRBV30, the J gene TRBJ2-7; D possibly corresponds to TRBD2 (5 bases). Germline V gene lookup returns CDR1 GTSNPN and CDR2 SVGIG (reference sequence). Trimming stripped 1 base from V and 3 bases from J, with 16 bases between. This CDR3 has 15 amino acids. CDR3 sequence: CAWSAPEDWIYEQYF. The CDR3 DNA sequence: TGTGCCTGGAGTGCCCCGGAGGACTGGATCTACGAGCAGTACTTC.

The chain has TRBV18 and TRBJ2-6; D remains ambiguous. Germline CDR1 is KGHSH and CDR2 is LQKENI. V dropped 5 bases and J dropped 1 base, with 9 bases sitting between them. This CDR3 is 15 amino acids long. The CDR3, as DNA: TGTGCCAGCTCAATCGGGCCATCTGGGGCCAACGTCCTGACTTTC. Protein: CASSIGPSGANVLTF.

The chain carries TRBV4-3 and TRBJ1-2; 7 bases fit TRBD1. V lost 0 bases, J lost 2 bases, and 9 bases stayed unmatched. Germline loops: CDR1 LGHNA, CDR2 YSLEER. The CDR3 extends over 17 amino acids. CDR3 coding DNA: TGCGCCAGCAGCCAAGAAGCCCCGTCAGGGGGAAACTATGGCTACACCTTC. This encodes CASSQEAPSGGNYGYTF.

CDR3 nucleotides: TGTGCCAGCTCACCGAAGGGGTGGACAGTAAGCACAGATACGCAGTATTTT. Translating gives CASSPKGWTVSTDTQYF. The chain recombines TRBV18 with TRBJ2-3; maybe TRBD1 (6 bases). V lost 3 bases and J lost 0, with 16 bases in between. The CDR3 runs 17 residues. The germline V gene has CDR1 KGHSH and CDR2 LQKENI. Full variable domain (remainder filled in from reference TRBV18 and TRBJ2-3): NAGVMQNPRHLVRRRGQEARLRCSPMKGHSHVYWYRQLPEEGLKFMVYLQKENIIDESGMPKERFSAEFPKEGPSILRIQQVVRGDSAAYFCASSPKGWTVSTDTQYFGPGTRLTVL.

The chain's CDR3 is CASSWTGSDGTEAFF. For the CDR3, the DNA is TGTGCCAGCTCTTGGACTGGTAGTGATGGCACTGAAGCTTTCTTT. The chain combines TRBV18 with TRBJ1-1; D uncertain. V dropped 6 bases and J dropped 4 bases, with 18 bases sitting between them. This CDR3 contains 15 residues. Germline assignment: CDR1 KGHSH and CDR2 LQKENI.

This chain connects TRBV29-1 to TRBJ2-3; 7 nucleotides line up with TRBD2. The CDR3 extends over 14 amino acids. Germline CDR1 and CDR2: SQVTM and ANQGSEA. V lost 3 bases, J lost 1 base, and 4 bases stayed unmatched. The CDR3 reads CSVELAVGTDTQYF. CDR3 in DNA: TGCAGCGTTGAGCTAGCGGTAGGCACAGATACGCAGTATTTT.

V and J are TRBV6-1 and TRBJ2-1; D tentatively fits TRBD1 or TRBD2 (5 bases each). The CDR3 is made up of 13 amino acids. CDR1 and CDR2 from the germline V gene are MNHNS and SASEGT. V lost 8 bases and J lost 7, with 15 bases in between. Here the CDR3 reads CASGRGVDNEQFF. CDR3 coding DNA: TGTGCCAGCGGCCGAGGGGTGGATAATGAGCAGTTCTTC.

The CDR3 loop reads CAISEQGDSLGYTF. CDR3 DNA sequence: TGTGCCATCAGTGAGCAGGGGGATTCATTGGGCTACACCTTC. The chain is built from TRBV10-3 and TRBJ1-2; 7 nucleotides match TRBD1. The CDR3 loop spans 14 amino acids. With V trimmed by 2 bases and J by 8 bases, 8 bases remained unmatched. The germline V gene encodes CDR1 ENHRY and CDR2 SYGVKD.